This T cell receptor beta chain was retrieved from a study of blood T cell repertoires in COVID-19. About the study: The analysed material was cDNA or gDNA that came from T cells, B-cell-depleted T cells, or PBMCs.

This CDR3 is 15 amino acids long. V was cut by 4 bases and J by 3 bases, with 16 bases left in between. CDR1 and CDR2 (germline): LGHDT, YNNKEL (reference sequence). Authors' methods: Nucleated cell number was recorded as an estimate derived from reference gene primer amplification. The repertoire was sequenced with immunoSEQ multiplex PCR; TCRdb's copy has only in-frame clones and lacks some. Clone size and the V and J calls come from that table; the DNA yielded D and trimming. This table holds tens of thousands of clones, around nine tenths found once. Source material: peripheral blood. V usage is TRBV3-1 (or the pseudogene TRBV3-2) and J usage is TRBJ2-7, with D possibly matching TRBD1 (5 bases). The clonotype originates from a man between 65 and 85 years old with active or convalescent COVID-19. The CDR3 region has the DNA TGTGCCAGCAGCCCATTCAGGGAAGGCCTCTACGAGCAGTACTTC. Its protein product is CASSPFREGLYEQYF.